Sequencing of this T cell receptor (beta chain) was carried out in a study of T cells in localized non-small cell lung cancer (dated by TCRdb to 2020 to 2022). With respect to the entire study: The study analyzed T cell repertoires of 236 early-stage NSCLC patients, comparing tumors and uninvolved tumor-adjacent lungs. The cohort was made up of under 250 treatment-naive NSCLC patients whose localized lung tumors had been resected. NSCLC patients had a mean age of approximately 66 years, and 129 were male and more than 90 female.

This clone has a handful of counts. This clone's antigen is unknown. Base qualities are missing; no much larger clone stands one base away. The germline V gene encodes CDR1 SGDLS and CDR2 YYNGEE. From the cysteine through the phenylalanine, the CDR3 covers 16 amino acids. CDR3 DNA is the only sequence kept; it has 48 bases, read in frame from the first base. V loses 0 bases, J loses 5 bases, and the germline ends lie 16 bases apart. The immunoSEQ Assay was used to sequence TCR beta CDR3 regions from DNA. In the original analysis: To compute T cell density, TCR beta template counts were normalized to usable DNA, which was estimated by amplifying housekeeping genes. Using the preseqR package, richness was estimated by extrapolating to 120,000 templates for tissue samples and 400,000 templates for PBMC samples. Clonality was defined by subtracting Pielou's evenness from one. Tissue-enriched TCRs were identified through differential abundance testing performed on productive amino-acid clonotypes, with a minimum total count of 5 and an alpha of 0.1. Repertoire overlap between compartments was quantified with the Jaccard Index and Morisita Overlap Index. GLIPH grouped TCR beta CDR3s together with public tetramer-defined viral CDR3s, and a viral motif had to include at least three viral sequences and also show V-gene enrichment. TCRdb stores this immuneACCESS table with in-frame sequences only. Part of the clones is absent; in the studies checked, under half of the shortfall reflects unresolved V genes, and no reason is known for the rest. The V and J calls and the clone size are those of that table, but D and trimming were determined from the DNA. This sample is represented by 5,000 to 7,000 clones; around 21% of them were singletons. The top ten clones comprise 7.5% to 10% of the sample.

The study at large found these results: Higher blood T cell density associated with longer overall survival, while higher adjacent-lung clonality associated with shorter survival. Because the study design was exploratory, TCR variables were selected using unadjusted p-values without false-discovery rate correction. Because multi-region sequencing of the tumors was not done, intratumor heterogeneity could not be ruled out. A median of 57 of the top 100 tumor clones turned up in the paired uninvolved adjacent lung, and some 27 of those clones also ranked among the top 100 of that same adjacent lung. Uninvolved tumor-adjacent lung showed the highest T cell clonality, higher than tumor, which suggests more focused antigenic responses in the uninvolved tumor-adjacent lung.

At diagnosis, tumor, uninvolved tumor-adjacent lung and peripheral blood were collected and then preserved as a mix of FFPE and fresh-frozen material. In this chain, TRBV9 is recombined with TRBJ2-3, with the D gene too uncertain to name. The source of this sequence is a female donor older than 55 with stage I lung adenocarcinoma. The sequencing here drew on lung tumor tissue, taken before any cancer treatment. Read as DNA, the sequence is TGTGCCAGCAGCGTAGACCCCACGGAGCTTTTAGATACGCAGTATTTT. Translated, it reads CASSVDPTELLDTQYF.